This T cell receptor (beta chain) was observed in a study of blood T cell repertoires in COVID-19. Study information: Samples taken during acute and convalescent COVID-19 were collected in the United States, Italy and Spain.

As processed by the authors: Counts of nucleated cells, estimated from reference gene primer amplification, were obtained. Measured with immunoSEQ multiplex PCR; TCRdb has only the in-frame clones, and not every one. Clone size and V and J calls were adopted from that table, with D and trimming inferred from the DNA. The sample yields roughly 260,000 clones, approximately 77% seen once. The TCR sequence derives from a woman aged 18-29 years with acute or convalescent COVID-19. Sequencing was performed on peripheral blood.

Here the CDR3 reads CASSVQGMGGYGYTF. The DNA of the CDR3 is TGTGCCAGTAGTGTCCAGGGGATGGGTGGCTATGGCTACACCTTC. The chain recombines TRBV19 with TRBJ1-2; maybe TRBD1 (6 bases). Trimming took 5 bases from V and 4 from J, leaving 17 bases between them. Germline V lookup: CDR1 LNHDA, CDR2 SQIVND (reference sequence). The CDR3 is made up of 15 amino acids. Combining the CDR3 with reference TRBV19 and TRBJ1-2 gives the whole variable domain DGGITQSPKYLFRKEGQNVTLSCEQNLNHDAMYWYRQDPGQGLRLIYYSQIVNDFQKGDIAEGYSVSREKKESFPLTVTSAQKNPTAFYLCASSVQGMGGYGYTFGSGTRLTVV.